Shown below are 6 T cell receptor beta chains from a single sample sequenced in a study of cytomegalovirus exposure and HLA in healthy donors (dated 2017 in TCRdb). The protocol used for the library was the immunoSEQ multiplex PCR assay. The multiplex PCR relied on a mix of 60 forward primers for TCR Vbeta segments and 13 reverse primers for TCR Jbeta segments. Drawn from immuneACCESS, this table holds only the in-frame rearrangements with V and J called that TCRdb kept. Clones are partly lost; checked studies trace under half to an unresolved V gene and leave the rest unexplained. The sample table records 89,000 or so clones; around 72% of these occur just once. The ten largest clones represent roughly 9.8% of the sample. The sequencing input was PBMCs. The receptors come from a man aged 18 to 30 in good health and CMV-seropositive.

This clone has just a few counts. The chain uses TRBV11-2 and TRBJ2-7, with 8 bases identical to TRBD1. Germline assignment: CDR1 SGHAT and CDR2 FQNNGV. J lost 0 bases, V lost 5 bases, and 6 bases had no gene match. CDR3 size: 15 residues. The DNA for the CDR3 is TGTGCCAGCAGCGACACCGGACAGGGCTCCTACGAGCAGTACTTC. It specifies CASSDTGQGSYEQYF.

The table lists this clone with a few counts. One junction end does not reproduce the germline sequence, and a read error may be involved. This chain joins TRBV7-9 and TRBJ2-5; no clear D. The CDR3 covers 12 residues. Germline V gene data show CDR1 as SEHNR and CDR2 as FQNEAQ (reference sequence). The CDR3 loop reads CSSSLVGGTQYF. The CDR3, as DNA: TGTTCCAGCAGCTTAGTAGGCGGTACCCAGTACTTC.

The CDR3 protein is CASSETGRSEAFF. The CDR3 DNA reads as TGCGCCAGCAGTGAGACGGGGAGGTCTGAAGCTTTCTTT. This sequence joins TRBV10-2 and TRBJ1-1; D unclear. This CDR3 spans 13 amino acids. The germline gives CDR1 WSHSY, CDR2 SAAADI. The ends were cut back, 2 bases at V and 6 bases at J, with 10 bases in the middle.

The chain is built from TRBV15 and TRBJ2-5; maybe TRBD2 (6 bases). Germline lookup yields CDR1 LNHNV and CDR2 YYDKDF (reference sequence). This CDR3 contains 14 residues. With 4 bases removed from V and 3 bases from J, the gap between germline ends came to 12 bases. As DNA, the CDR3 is TGTGCCACCAGCACCCCCGCGGGGAAAGAGACCCAGTACTTC. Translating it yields CATSTPAGKETQYF.

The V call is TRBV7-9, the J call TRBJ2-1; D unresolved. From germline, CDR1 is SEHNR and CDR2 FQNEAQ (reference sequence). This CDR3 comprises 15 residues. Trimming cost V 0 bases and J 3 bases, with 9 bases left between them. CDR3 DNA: TGTGCCAGCAGCTTAGCTTCGATCAGCTACAATGAGCAGTTCTTC. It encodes CASSLASISYNEQFF.

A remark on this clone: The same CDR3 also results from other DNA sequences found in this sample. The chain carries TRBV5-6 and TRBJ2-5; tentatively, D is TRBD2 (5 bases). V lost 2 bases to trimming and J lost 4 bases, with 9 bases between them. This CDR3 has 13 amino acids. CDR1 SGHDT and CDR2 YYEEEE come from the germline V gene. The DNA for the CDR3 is TGTGCCAGCAGCTTCGGAGGCGGAGAGACCCAGTACTTC. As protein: CASSFGGGETQYF. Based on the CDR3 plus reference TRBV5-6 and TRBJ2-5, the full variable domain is DAGVTQSPTHLIKTRGQQVTLRCSPKSGHDTVSWYQQALGQGPQFIFQYYEEEERQRGNFPDRFSGHQFPNYSSELNVNALLLGDSALYLCASSFGGGETQYFGPGTRLLVL.